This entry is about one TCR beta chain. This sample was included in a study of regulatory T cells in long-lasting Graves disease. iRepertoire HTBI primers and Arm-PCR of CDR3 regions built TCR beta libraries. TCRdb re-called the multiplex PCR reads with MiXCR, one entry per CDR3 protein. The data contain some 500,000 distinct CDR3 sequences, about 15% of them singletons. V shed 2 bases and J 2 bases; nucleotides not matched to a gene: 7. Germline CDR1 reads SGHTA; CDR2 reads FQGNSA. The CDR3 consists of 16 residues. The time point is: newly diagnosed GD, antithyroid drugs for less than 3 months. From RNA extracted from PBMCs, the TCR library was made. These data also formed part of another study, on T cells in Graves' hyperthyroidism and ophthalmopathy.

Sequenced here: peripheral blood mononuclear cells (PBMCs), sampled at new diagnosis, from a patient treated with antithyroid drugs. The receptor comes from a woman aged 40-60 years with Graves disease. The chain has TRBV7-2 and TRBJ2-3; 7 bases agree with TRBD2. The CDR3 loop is CASSLSRLAATDTQYF. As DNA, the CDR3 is TGTGCCAGCAGCTTAAGCCGGCTAGCGGCCACAGATACGCAGTATTTT.